These 22 T cell receptor beta chains originate from one sample sequenced in a study of blood T cell repertoires in COVID-19. Sequencing was performed with immunoSEQ multiplex PCR; in TCRdb, only in-frame clones are kept and a portion is missing. In the table there are 140,000 to 150,000 clones, about three quarters of which are singletons. The sequenced material came from peripheral blood. The receptors were sampled from a woman aged 60 to 75 with acute or convalescent COVID-19.

This chain uses TRBV6-5 with TRBJ1-2; D perhaps matches TRBD1 (6 bases). V was shortened by 10 bases and J by 8 bases, with 23 bases between the two germline ends. CDR1 is MNHEY, CDR2 SVGAGI, per germline. CDR3 length equals 14 residues. The CDR3 DNA reads as TGTGCCACGGGAAGGGGGATTTTGTCCTGGGGCTACACCTTC. This gives the protein CATGRGILSWGYTF.

The rearrangement uses TRBV11-3 and TRBJ1-4; possibly TRBD1 for D (5 bases). From germline, CDR1 is SGHNT and CDR2 YENEEA. This CDR3 region has 17 residues. V was clipped by 2 bases and J by 2 bases, with 15 bases between them. This CDR3 is CASSLMLDRETNEKLFF. The CDR3 DNA sequence: TGTGCCAGCAGCTTAATGCTCGACAGAGAGACTAATGAAAAACTGTTTTTT.

The rearrangement links TRBV21-1 to TRBJ2-2; no check of the table's D call, TRBD2, against the DNA was made. TRBV21-1 is designated a pseudogene. The CDR3 sequence is 18 residues long. CDR3 sequence reads: CASSTKREPPRDTGELFF. CDR3 nucleotide sequence: TGTGCCAGCAGCACAAAGCGGGAACCTCCCAGGGACACCGGGGAGCTGTTTTTT.

The V call is TRBV12-2, the J call TRBJ1-2. TRBV12-2 corresponds to a pseudogene. This CDR3 comprises 18 residues. CDR3: CASRLARGGRAMNYGYTF. CDR3 bases: TGTGCAAGTCGCTTAGCGCGGGGGGGTCGGGCTATGAACTATGGCTACACCTTC.

This clone was observed a few times. V usage is TRBV7-8 and J usage is TRBJ2-7; unclear D gene. Between the trimmed V and J ends, which lost 5 bases and 3 bases, there was a span of 14 bases. The CDR3 runs to 14 residues. The V gene's germline CDR1 is SGHVS and CDR2 FQNEAQ. The CDR3 here is CASSPAAEFYEQYF. Written as DNA, the CDR3 is TGTGCCAGCAGCCCGGCGGCGGAGTTCTACGAGCAGTACTTC.

The chain is built from TRBV2 and TRBJ1-1; 7 bases match TRBD1. CDR3 length equals 16 residues. Trimming at V came to 9 bases and at J to 4 bases, leaving 17 bases not matched to a gene. The V gene's germline CDR1 is SNHLY and CDR2 FYNNEI. Written as DNA, the CDR3 is TGTGCCAGTTGGGACCGACAGGGCGGCCTGAGCACTGAAGCTTTCTTT. It encodes CASWDRQGGLSTEAFF.

The chain carries TRBV28 and TRBJ1-3; D gene uncertain. The CDR3 runs to 16 residues. With 3 bases removed from V and 2 bases from J, the gap between germline ends came to 14 bases. Germline V gene data show CDR1 as MDHEN and CDR2 as SYDVKM. CDR3 loop: CASSFQRWRAGNTIYF. The CDR3 coding sequence is TGTGCCAGCAGTTTTCAGCGGTGGCGCGCTGGAAACACCATATATTTT. Full variable domain (outside the CDR3, taken from reference TRBV28 and TRBJ1-3): DVKVTQSSRYLVKRTGEKVFLECVQDMDHENMFWYRQDPGLGLRLIYFSYDVKMKEKGDIPEGYSVSREKKERFSLILESASTNQTSMYLCASSFQRWRAGNTIYFGEGSWLTVV.

The chain joins TRBV18 to TRBJ2-1; TRBD2 is a possible D gene (6 bases). Trimming left V 2 bases short and J 5 bases short, with 7 bases between. This CDR3 is 13 amino acids long. The germline V gene encodes CDR1 KGHSH and CDR2 LQKENI. In DNA form, the CDR3 reads TGTGCCAGCTCACCATGGACTAACAATGAGCAGTTCTTC. This encodes CASSPWTNNEQFF.

The V call is TRBV5-1, the J call TRBJ2-5, with a weak D call TRBD2 (6 bases). This CDR3 comprises 16 residues. The germline V and J ends were trimmed by 4 bases and 4 bases, with 20 bases remaining between them. CDR1 and CDR2 (germline): SGHRS, YFSETQ. The CDR3 reads CASSIATSFGGETQYF. The DNA of the CDR3 is TGCGCCAGCAGCATTGCCACTAGCTTTGGCGGAGAGACCCAGTACTTC.

This chain joins TRBV29-1 and TRBJ2-6; D not resolved. The CDR3 sequence is 13 residues long. Germline V CDR1 and CDR2: SQVTM, ANQGSEA. The V and J ends lost 5 bases and 0 bases respectively, with 5 bases between them. CDR3: CSVPISGANVLTF. The CDR3 DNA is TGCAGCGTTCCTATCTCTGGGGCCAACGTCCTGACTTTC.

The chain is built from TRBV3-1 (or the pseudogene TRBV3-2) and TRBJ2-1, with D perhaps matching TRBD2 (6 bases). Germline V gene sequence: CDR1 LGHDT, CDR2 YNNKEL (reference sequence). Trimming left V 4 bases short and J 4 bases short, with 14 bases between. The CDR3 extends over 15 amino acids. The CDR3 loop is CASSPGTSRYNEQFF. The CDR3 nucleotides read TGTGCCAGCAGCCCCGGGACTTCCAGATACAATGAGCAGTTCTTC.

The chain uses TRBV9 and TRBJ2-1, with D maybe TRBD2 (7 bases). Germline-derived CDR1 and CDR2 are SGDLS and YYNGEE. The CDR3 is 16 amino acids. The V gene lost 2 bases and the J gene lost 7 bases, with 19 bases spanning the gap. The CDR3 sequence is CASSVRGREGLNEQFF. CDR3 coding DNA: TGTGCCAGCAGCGTGAGGGGGAGGGAAGGGCTGAATGAGCAGTTCTTC.

J is TRBJ2-7 and V is TRBV6-1, with D perhaps TRBD2 (5 bases). V was cut by 6 bases and J by 5 bases, with 14 bases left in between. The CDR3 is made up of 13 amino acids. In germline, CDR1 is MNHNS, CDR2 SASEGT. The CDR3 bases are TGTGCCAGCAGGGACTTCCCTACAGACGAGCAGTACTTC. Translation gives CASRDFPTDEQYF.

The chain uses TRBV18 and TRBJ2-5, with 9 bases lining up with TRBD2. The J segment lost 3 bases and the V segment lost 1 base, leaving 9 bases of the junction unmatched. CDR3 size: 17 residues. The germline V gene encodes CDR1 KGHSH and CDR2 LQKENI. The CDR3 protein is CASSPQASGDGKETQYF. The CDR3 DNA reads as TGTGCCAGCTCACCACAGGCTAGCGGGGACGGGAAAGAGACCCAGTACTTC.

V gene TRBV28 combines with J gene TRBJ1-5, with no clear D. There are 14 residues in the CDR3. Germline V gene data show CDR1 as MDHEN and CDR2 as SYDVKM. V shed 3 bases and J shed 4 bases, with 10 bases lying between them. CDR3 sequence (DNA): TGTGCCAGCAGTTTTGGCCTTCAAAATCAGCCCCAGCATTTT. This encodes CASSFGLQNQPQHF.

V usage is TRBV12-5 and J usage is TRBJ2-1; TRBD2 matches at 8 bases. CDR1 and CDR2 (germline): LGHNT, FRNRAP. V dropped 9 bases and J dropped 2; count of bases not matched to a gene: 3. The CDR3 runs to 13 residues. CDR3 region: CASGLAAYNEQFF. The CDR3 DNA is TGTGCTAGCGGACTAGCTGCCTACAATGAGCAGTTCTTC.

This clone was seen ten or more times. This rearrangement joins TRBV5-1 to TRBJ1-4; 8 bases match TRBD1. Germline CDR1 and CDR2: SGHRS and YFSETQ. The CDR3 is 17 amino acids. V lost 3 bases to trimming and J lost 0 bases; unmatched junction nucleotides: 7. The chain's CDR3 is CASSWSDREPTNEKLFF. CDR3 bases: TGCGCCAGCAGCTGGTCGGACAGGGAACCAACTAATGAAAAACTGTTTTTT.

The chain carries TRBV28 and TRBJ2-7, with a possible D match to TRBD2 (5 bases). Trimming removed 0 bases from V and 6 bases from J, with 12 bases in between. Germline assignment: CDR1 MDHEN and CDR2 SYDVKM. The CDR3 runs 14 residues. The CDR3 DNA follows: TGTGCCAGCAGTTTATGGGGAGTGGGGTCCGAGCAGTACTTC. Amino acid sequence: CASSLWGVGSEQYF.

The chain combines TRBV27 with TRBJ2-3; 7 bases are shared with TRBD1. This CDR3 is 13 amino acids long. The germline V gene has CDR1 MNHEY and CDR2 SMNVEV (reference sequence). With V trimmed by 6 bases and J by 7 bases, 7 bases remained unmatched. In DNA, the CDR3 is TGTGCCAGCAGGGGACAGACTAAGAATACGCAGTATTTT. This codes for CASRGQTKNTQYF.

The chain couples TRBV18 to TRBJ2-3, with 8 positions matching TRBD2. Germline V gives CDR1 KGHSH, CDR2 LQKENI. V shed 8 bases and J 7 bases; nucleotides not matched to a gene: 11. The CDR3 is 14 amino acids. CDR3 DNA: TGTGCCAGCCTAAGCGGGAGCTCGGTGAATACGCAGTATTTT. It specifies CASLSGSSVNTQYF.

This clone showed up just a few times. The chain joins TRBV11-1 to TRBJ2-1; TRBD2 agrees at 7 bases. The CDR3 is 16 residues long. Germline CDR1 reads SGHAT; CDR2 reads FQDESV (reference sequence). Trimming cost V 5 bases and J 6 bases; bases outside gene matches: 13. CDR3 DNA: TGTGCCAGCAGCCCGAAAATGTGGGAGGGGCTCAATGAGCAGTTCTTC. Encoded protein: CASSPKMWEGLNEQFF.

The chain combines TRBV5-6 with TRBJ2-7, with D perhaps TRBD2 (8 bases). Germline lookup yields CDR1 SGHDT and CDR2 YYEEEE. Trimming stripped 4 bases from V and 0 bases from J, with 23 bases between. This CDR3 contains 18 residues. CDR3 sequence (DNA): TGTGCCAGCAGCCCAGGGGGGCTAGCGGGTTTGAGCTCCTACGAGCAGTACTTC. Residues: CASSPGGLAGLSSYEQYF.